Shown below are 13 T cell receptor beta chains from a single sample sequenced in a study of metastatic and nonmetastatic thyroid tumors. TCRdb re-called the PCR reads with MiXCR. The sample holds 15,000 to 18,000 clones; approximately 20% are singletons and the top ten take roughly 12%. Before thyroid surgery, none of the patients had received any treatment. Sequencing used tumor tissue. Every receptor here comes from a female donor with papillary thyroid cancer or a benign thyroid nodule (not recorded which). Some clones in this sample may be carry-over from other donors' samples.

This clone was observed many times. A much larger clone differs from this one at a single base, so this may be a read error. This same CDR3 is encoded by further DNA sequences in the sample. The chain recombines TRBV20-1 with TRBJ2-2; 8 bases align to TRBD1. CDR3 length: 16 amino acids. V lost 5 bases, J lost 0 bases, and 8 bases stayed unmatched. Germline V CDR1 and CDR2: DFQATT, SNEGSKA (reference sequence). CDR3 region: CSARSQDRANTGELFF. DNA of the CDR3: TGCAGTGCTCGAAGCCAGGACAGGGCGAACACCGGGGAGCTGTTTTTT.

This clone turned up a few times. The chain employs TRBV6-2 or TRBV6-3 and TRBJ1-6, with D hard to call. The V and J ends lost 0 bases and 16 bases respectively, with 7 bases between them. The CDR3 is 11 amino acids. Germline assignment: CDR1 MNHEY and CDR2 SVGEGT. CDR3 in DNA: TGTGCCAGCAGTTACTCCAACCAGCTCCACTTT. It is translated as CASSYSNQLHF.

Many counts were recorded for this clone. CDR3 sequence (DNA): TGTGCCAGCAATGGCCAGGGCGGTTCACCCCTCCACTTT. It codes for CASNGQGGSPLHF. This chain uses TRBV2 with TRBJ1-6; maybe TRBD1 (5 bases). The germline V gene encodes CDR1 SNHLY and CDR2 FYNNEI. V dropped 7 bases and J dropped 9 bases, with 13 bases sitting between them. The CDR3 contains 13 residues.

The chain employs TRBV30 and TRBJ1-2, with 7 nucleotides matching TRBD1. From germline, CDR1 is GTSNPN and CDR2 SVGIG (reference sequence). With 5 bases clipped from V and 4 bases from J, the junction kept 7 bases outside the gene matches. The CDR3 loop spans 13 amino acids. The CDR3 spells CAWSTGFSYGYTF. The DNA of the CDR3 is TGTGCCTGGTCGACAGGGTTCAGCTATGGCTACACCTTC.

By sample share, this clone is medium-sized. The V gene is TRBV18, the J gene TRBJ2-7; maybe TRBD2 (6 bases). Germline V gives CDR1 KGHSH, CDR2 LQKENI. The CDR3 consists of 15 residues. Trimming shortened V by 6 bases and J by 2 bases, and 17 bases separated the two germline ends. The CDR3 bases are TGTGCCAGCTCCTACAGGAATAGCGGACCCTACGAGCAGTACTTC. Translated: CASSYRNSGPYEQYF.

This clone was seen once. The chain carries TRBV7-2 and TRBJ2-7; the match to TRBD1 covers 8 bases. V shed 4 bases and J 4 bases; nucleotides not matched to a gene: 6. Germline V gene lookup returns CDR1 SGHTA and CDR2 FQGNSA. The CDR3 is made up of 14 amino acids. This CDR3 is CASSSRTGRYEQYF. The CDR3 DNA reads TGTGCCAGCAGCTCACGGACAGGGAGATACGAGCAGTACTTC.

This clone has a count of ten or more. The genes are TRBV10-3 and TRBJ1-2; 12 bases map to TRBD1. CDR1 is ENHRY, CDR2 SYGVKD, per germline. This CDR3 is 17 amino acids long. The trim removed 8 bases at V and 1 base at J, leaving 11 bases unmatched. Written as DNA, the CDR3 is TGTGCCATCCCGGAGGACGGGACAGGGGGCAGTAACTATGGCTACACCTTC. Encoded protein: CAIPEDGTGGSNYGYTF.

By share of the sample, this clone is medium-sized. V usage is TRBV12-3 or TRBV12-4 and J usage is TRBJ2-7; TRBD2 aligns across 8 bases. CDR3 length: 14 amino acids. The junction had 2 bases not matched to a gene; V was cut back by 3 bases and J by 1 base. Written as DNA, the CDR3 is TGTGCCAGCAGTTTGGAGCGGGGGTCCTACGAGCAGTACTTC. It is translated as CASSLERGSYEQYF.

The CDR3 protein is CASSQFLPRGAGGYEQYF. The CDR3 DNA reads TGTGCCAGCAGTCAATTCCTCCCCCGAGGGGCAGGGGGCTACGAGCAGTACTTC. The chain employs TRBV6-2 or TRBV6-3 and TRBJ2-7, with 7 bases matching TRBD1. The CDR3 is 18 residues long. The germline V gene encodes CDR1 MNHEY and CDR2 SVGEGT. V shed 5 bases and J 3 bases; nucleotides not matched to a gene: 19.

The V and J genes are TRBV12-3 or TRBV12-4 and TRBJ2-1; D is uncertain. CDR3 length equals 13 residues. V lost 0 bases to trimming and J lost 4 bases, with 4 bases between them. DNA of the CDR3: TGTGCCAGCAGTTTAGCGGCTTACAATGAGCAGTTCTTC. Translating it yields CASSLAAYNEQFF.

Within the sample, this clone is medium-sized. The V and J genes are TRBV5-1 and TRBJ1-1; unclear D gene. The CDR3 extends over 13 amino acids. Germline CDR1 SGHRS, CDR2 YFSETQ. V lost 1 base, J lost 0 bases, and 4 bases lay in between. Written as DNA, the CDR3 is TGCGCCAGCAGCTTGACAGTGAACACTGAAGCTTTCTTT. Translation: CASSLTVNTEAFF.

This clone was counted a few times. Mismatch with germline at one junction end may stem from a read error. The sample has other DNA sequences that encode this CDR3 too. V is TRBV4-2 and J is TRBJ2-3, with TRBD1 as a possible D gene (6 bases). Germline assignment: CDR1 LGHNA and CDR2 YNFKEQ. The CDR3 is made up of 16 amino acids. CDR3 sequence: CASSPVGGIVADTRYF. The CDR3 nucleotides are TGTGCCAGCAGCCCCGTAGGGGGAATTGTGGCAGATACGCGGTACTTT.

This clone was recorded a few times. This chain connects TRBV12-5 to TRBJ2-7; 10 bases match TRBD2. Germline CDR1 LGHNT, CDR2 FRNRAP. This CDR3 has 14 amino acids. Trimming at V came to 5 bases and at J to 7 bases, leaving 8 bases not matched to a gene. The CDR3 region has the DNA TGTGCTAGTGGTCTGGAGGGACTAGCGAGGGAGCAGTACTTC. It codes for CASGLEGLAREQYF.